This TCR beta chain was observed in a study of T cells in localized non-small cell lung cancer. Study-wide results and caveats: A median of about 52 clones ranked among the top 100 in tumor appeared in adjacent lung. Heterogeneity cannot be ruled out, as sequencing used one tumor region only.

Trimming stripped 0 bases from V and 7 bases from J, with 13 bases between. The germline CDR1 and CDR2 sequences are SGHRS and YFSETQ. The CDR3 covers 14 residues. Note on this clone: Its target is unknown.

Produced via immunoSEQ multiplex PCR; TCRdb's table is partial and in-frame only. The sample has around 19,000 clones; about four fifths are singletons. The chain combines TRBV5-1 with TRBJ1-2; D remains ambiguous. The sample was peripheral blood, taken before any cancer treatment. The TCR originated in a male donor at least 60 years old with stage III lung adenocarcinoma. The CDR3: CASSLVLLGFGYTF. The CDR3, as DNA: TGCGCCAGCAGCTTGGTTCTTTTGGGGTTTGGCTACACCTTC.